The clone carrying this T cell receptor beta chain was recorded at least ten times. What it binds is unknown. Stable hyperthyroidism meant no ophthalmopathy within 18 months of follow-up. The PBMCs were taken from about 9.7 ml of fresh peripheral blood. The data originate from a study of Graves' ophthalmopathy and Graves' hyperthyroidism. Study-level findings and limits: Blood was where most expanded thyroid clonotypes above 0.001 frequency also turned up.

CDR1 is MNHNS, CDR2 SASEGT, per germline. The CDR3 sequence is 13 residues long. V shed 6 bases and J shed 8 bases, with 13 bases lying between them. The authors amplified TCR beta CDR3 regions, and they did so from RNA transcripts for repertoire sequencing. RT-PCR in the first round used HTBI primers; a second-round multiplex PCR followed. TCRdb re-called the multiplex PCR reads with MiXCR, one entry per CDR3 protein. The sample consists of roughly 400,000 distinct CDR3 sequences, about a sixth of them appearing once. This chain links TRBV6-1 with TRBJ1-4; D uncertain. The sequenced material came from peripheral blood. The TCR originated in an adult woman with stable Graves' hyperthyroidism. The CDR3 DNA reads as TGTGCCAGCAGCCAAAATCAGAGAGAAAAACTGTTTTTT. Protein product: CASSQNQREKLFF.